Sequencing of this T cell receptor (beta chain) was carried out in a study of T cells in Graves' hyperthyroidism and ophthalmopathy. Ten or more counts support this clonotype. Amplification targeted TCR beta CDR3 regions from RNA transcripts. Initially, a first-round RT-PCR of the TCR CDR3 employed the HTBI primer set. MiXCR, run by TCRdb on the multiplex PCR reads, gives a single entry per CDR3 protein. Of about 250,000 distinct CDR3 sequences listed, approximately 23% are singletons. The V gene lost 3 bases and the J gene lost 0 bases, with 5 bases spanning the gap. Germline assignment: CDR1 SQVTM and CDR2 ANQGSEA. The CDR3 loop spans 12 amino acids.

The V and J genes are TRBV29-1 and TRBJ2-5; perhaps TRBD1 as D (5 bases). Sequenced sample: blood. The sequence was collected from a woman in her forties with Graves' ophthalmopathy. The CDR3 region has the DNA TGCAGCGTTGACAGGGACCAAGAGACCCAGTACTTC. Its protein product is CSVDRDQETQYF.